This T cell receptor beta chain was obtained from a study of shared clonotypes between healthy human individuals. General study points: Specimens sampled were limited to blood, with tissue repertoires likely differing.

As for this clone: Its antigen is still unknown.

Donors, without exception, were Caucasian adults residing in Nashville, Tennessee. CDR1 and CDR2 from the germline V gene are MNHEY and SVGAGI. The CDR3 is 14 residues long. The V end lost 2 bases, the J end lost 7 bases, and 15 bases lay between the germline ends. The run depth of the assay was deep. Sequencing was performed with immunoSEQ multiplex PCR; in TCRdb, only in-frame clones are kept and a portion is missing. The sample lists about 490,000 clones; about 79% were seen once. V usage is TRBV6-5 and J usage is TRBJ2-7; D might be TRBD2 (6 bases). This clonotype originated in a woman in her forties in good health. Some clones in this sample may be carry-over from other donors' samples. Source material: PBMCs. As DNA, the CDR3 is TGTGCCAGCAGTTACGGGACTCAAGTCAGGGAGCAGTACTTC. Its translation: CASSYGTQVREQYF.